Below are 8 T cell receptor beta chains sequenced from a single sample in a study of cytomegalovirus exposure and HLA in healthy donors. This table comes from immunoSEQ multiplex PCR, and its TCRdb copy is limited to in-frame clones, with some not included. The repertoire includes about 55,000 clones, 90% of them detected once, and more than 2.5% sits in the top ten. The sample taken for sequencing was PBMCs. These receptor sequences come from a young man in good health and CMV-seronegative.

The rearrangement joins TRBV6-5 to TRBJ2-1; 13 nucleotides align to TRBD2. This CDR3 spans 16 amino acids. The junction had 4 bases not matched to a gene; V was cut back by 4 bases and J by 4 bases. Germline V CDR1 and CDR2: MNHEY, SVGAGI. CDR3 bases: TGTGCCAGCAGTTCCCCGGGACTAGCGGGGTACAATGAGCAGTTCTTC. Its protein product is CASSSPGLAGYNEQFF.

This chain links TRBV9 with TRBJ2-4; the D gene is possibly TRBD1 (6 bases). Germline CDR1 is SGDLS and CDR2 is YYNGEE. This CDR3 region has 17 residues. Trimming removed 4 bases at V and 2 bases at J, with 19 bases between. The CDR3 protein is CASSPRGPGFTKNIQYF. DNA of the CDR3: TGTGCCAGCAGCCCCAGGGGCCCGGGGTTTACCAAAAACATTCAGTACTTC. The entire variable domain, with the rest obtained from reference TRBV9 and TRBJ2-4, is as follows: DSGVTQTPKHLITATGQRVTLRCSPRSGDLSVYWYQQSLDQGLQFLIQYYNGEERAKGNILERFSAQQFPDLHSELNLSSLELGDSALYFCASSPRGPGFTKNIQYFGAGTRLSVL.

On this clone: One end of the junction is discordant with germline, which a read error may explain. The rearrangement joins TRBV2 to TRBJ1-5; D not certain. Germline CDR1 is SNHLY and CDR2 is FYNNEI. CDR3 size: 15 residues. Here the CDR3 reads CASSEAHYSNQPQHF. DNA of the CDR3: TGTGCCAGCAGCGAAGCCCACTATAGCAATCAGCCCCAGCATTTT.

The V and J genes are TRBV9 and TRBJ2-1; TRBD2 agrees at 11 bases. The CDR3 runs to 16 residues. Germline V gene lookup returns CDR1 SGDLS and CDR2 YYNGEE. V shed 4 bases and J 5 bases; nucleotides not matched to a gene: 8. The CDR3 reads CASSPEGTSGNNEQFF. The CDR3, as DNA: TGTGCCAGCAGCCCCGAAGGGACTAGCGGAAACAATGAGCAGTTCTTC.

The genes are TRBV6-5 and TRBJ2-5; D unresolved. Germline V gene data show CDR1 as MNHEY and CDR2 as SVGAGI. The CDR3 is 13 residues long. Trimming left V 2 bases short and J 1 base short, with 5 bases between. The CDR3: CASSYNSQETQYF. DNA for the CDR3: TGTGCCAGCAGTTACAACTCCCAAGAGACCCAGTACTTC.

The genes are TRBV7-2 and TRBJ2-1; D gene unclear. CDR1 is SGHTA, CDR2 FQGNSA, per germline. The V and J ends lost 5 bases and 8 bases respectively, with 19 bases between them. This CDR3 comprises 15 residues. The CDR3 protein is CASSPLRSFSDEQFF. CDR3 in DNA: TGTGCCAGCAGCCCCCTCCGGAGTTTTAGTGATGAGCAGTTCTTC.

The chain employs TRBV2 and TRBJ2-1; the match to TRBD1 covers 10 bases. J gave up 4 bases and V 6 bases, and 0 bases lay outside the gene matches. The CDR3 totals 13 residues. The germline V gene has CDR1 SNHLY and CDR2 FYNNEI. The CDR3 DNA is TGTGCCAGCAGGGACAGGGGGTACAATGAGCAGTTCTTC. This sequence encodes CASRDRGYNEQFF.

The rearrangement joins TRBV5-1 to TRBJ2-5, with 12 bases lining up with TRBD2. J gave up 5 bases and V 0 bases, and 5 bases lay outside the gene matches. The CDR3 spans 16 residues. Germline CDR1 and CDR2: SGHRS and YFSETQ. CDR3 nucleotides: TGCGCCAGCAGCTTGGGACTAGCGGGAGTGACGGAGACCCAGTACTTC. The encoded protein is CASSLGLAGVTETQYF.